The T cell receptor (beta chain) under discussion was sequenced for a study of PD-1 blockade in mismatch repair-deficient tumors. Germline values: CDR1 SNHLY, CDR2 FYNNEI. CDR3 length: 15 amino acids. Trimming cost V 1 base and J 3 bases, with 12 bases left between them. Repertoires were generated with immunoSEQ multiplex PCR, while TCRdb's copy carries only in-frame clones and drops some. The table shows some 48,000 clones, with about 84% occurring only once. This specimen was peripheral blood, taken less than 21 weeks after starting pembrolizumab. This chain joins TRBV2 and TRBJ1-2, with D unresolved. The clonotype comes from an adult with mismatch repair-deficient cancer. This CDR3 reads CASSEGSPRDYGYTF. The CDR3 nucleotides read TGTGCCAGCAGTGAAGGCAGCCCAAGAGACTATGGCTACACCTTC. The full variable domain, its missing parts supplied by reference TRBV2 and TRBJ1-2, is EPEVTQTPSHQVTQMGQEVILRCVPISNHLYFYWYRQILGQKVEFLVSFYNNEISEKSEIFDDQFSVERPDGSNFTLKIRSTKLEDSAMYFCASSEGSPRDYGYTFGSGTRLTVV.